This TCR beta chain was recorded in a study of cytomegalovirus exposure and HLA in healthy donors. The study ran its PCR with 60 Vbeta and 13 Jbeta primers. Assay: immunoSEQ multiplex PCR; the TCRdb copy retains only in-frame clones and omits some. The sample has roughly 160,000 clones; just under 80% are singletons. Study findings and constraints: In a later analysis, an Asian-associated ancestry cluster reportedly showed fewer N-insertions than the roughly 710-donor mean. Reportedly, TCR beta sequences accurately predicted HLA-A and HLA-B alleles in most subjects.

This clone was detected only a few times. Its antigen is still unknown. The trim removed 3 bases at V and 3 bases at J, leaving 9 bases unmatched. Germline V lookup: CDR1 SGHTS, CDR2 YDEGEE. The CDR3 has 15 residues. Donors were nominally healthy when sampled, though unrecorded immune exposures were likely. The source of this sequence is a young man in good health and CMV-seronegative. The rearrangement joins TRBV5-8 to TRBJ2-7, with 7 bases aligning to TRBD1. Sequenced sample: PBMCs. The CDR3 sequence: CASSSAGTAFYEQYF. The CDR3 DNA sequence: TGTGCCAGCAGCTCGGCCGGGACAGCCTTCTACGAGCAGTACTTC.